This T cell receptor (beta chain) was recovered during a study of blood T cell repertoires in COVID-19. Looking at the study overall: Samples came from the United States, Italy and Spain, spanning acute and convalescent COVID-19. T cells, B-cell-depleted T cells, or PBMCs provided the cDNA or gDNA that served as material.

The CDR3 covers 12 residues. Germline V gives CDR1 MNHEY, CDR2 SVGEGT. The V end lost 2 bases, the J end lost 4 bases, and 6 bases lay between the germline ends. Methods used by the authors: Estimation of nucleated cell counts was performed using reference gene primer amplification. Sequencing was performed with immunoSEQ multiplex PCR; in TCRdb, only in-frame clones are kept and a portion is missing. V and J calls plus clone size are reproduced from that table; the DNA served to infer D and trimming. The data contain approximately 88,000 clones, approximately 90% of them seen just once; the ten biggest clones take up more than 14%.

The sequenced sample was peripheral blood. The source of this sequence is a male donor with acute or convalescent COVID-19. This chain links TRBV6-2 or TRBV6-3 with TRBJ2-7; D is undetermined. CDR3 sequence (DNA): TGTGCCAGCAGTTACCAGAAATACGAGCAGTACTTC. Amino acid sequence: CASSYQKYEQYF.